These T cell receptor beta chains were read from a single sample in a study of T-cell reconstitution after alpha-beta-depleted transplantation in children. TCRdb used MiXCR to reprocess the PCR reads, holding one entry per CDR3 protein. The data contain around 600,000 distinct CDR3 sequences, around 17% of them singletons. The sample in question was PBMCs from the stem cell graft donor, obtained from the stem cell graft. The receptors here all came from a human donor who donated a stem cell graft to a child with acute myeloid leukemia. CDR3s include the opening cysteine and the closing phenylalanine or tryptophan. The order of the fields is V gene, J gene, CDR3 protein.

V: TRBV7-7
J: TRBJ2-5
CDR3: CASSLGRDGTQYF

V: TRBV6-1
J: TRBJ2-5
CDR3: CASIYGTSGGETQYF

V: TRBV5-1
J: TRBJ1-6
CDR3: CASSLGTGRGSPLHF

V: TRBV20-1
J: TRBJ1-1
CDR3: CSASREAFF

V: TRBV5-5
J: TRBJ1-1
CDR3: CASSFRLMNTDAFF

V: TRBV5-1
J: TRBJ2-3
CDR3: CASRPTGASTDTQYF

V: TRBV5-1
J: TRBJ1-5
CDR3: CASSLAGGKQPQHF

V: TRBV3-1
J: TRBJ1-1
CDR3: CASSQDWAPRATEAFF

V: TRBV5-1
J: TRBJ2-3
CDR3: CASSFGTGGRDTQYF

V: TRBV5-5
J: TRBJ1-2
CDR3: CASSPKQYGYTF